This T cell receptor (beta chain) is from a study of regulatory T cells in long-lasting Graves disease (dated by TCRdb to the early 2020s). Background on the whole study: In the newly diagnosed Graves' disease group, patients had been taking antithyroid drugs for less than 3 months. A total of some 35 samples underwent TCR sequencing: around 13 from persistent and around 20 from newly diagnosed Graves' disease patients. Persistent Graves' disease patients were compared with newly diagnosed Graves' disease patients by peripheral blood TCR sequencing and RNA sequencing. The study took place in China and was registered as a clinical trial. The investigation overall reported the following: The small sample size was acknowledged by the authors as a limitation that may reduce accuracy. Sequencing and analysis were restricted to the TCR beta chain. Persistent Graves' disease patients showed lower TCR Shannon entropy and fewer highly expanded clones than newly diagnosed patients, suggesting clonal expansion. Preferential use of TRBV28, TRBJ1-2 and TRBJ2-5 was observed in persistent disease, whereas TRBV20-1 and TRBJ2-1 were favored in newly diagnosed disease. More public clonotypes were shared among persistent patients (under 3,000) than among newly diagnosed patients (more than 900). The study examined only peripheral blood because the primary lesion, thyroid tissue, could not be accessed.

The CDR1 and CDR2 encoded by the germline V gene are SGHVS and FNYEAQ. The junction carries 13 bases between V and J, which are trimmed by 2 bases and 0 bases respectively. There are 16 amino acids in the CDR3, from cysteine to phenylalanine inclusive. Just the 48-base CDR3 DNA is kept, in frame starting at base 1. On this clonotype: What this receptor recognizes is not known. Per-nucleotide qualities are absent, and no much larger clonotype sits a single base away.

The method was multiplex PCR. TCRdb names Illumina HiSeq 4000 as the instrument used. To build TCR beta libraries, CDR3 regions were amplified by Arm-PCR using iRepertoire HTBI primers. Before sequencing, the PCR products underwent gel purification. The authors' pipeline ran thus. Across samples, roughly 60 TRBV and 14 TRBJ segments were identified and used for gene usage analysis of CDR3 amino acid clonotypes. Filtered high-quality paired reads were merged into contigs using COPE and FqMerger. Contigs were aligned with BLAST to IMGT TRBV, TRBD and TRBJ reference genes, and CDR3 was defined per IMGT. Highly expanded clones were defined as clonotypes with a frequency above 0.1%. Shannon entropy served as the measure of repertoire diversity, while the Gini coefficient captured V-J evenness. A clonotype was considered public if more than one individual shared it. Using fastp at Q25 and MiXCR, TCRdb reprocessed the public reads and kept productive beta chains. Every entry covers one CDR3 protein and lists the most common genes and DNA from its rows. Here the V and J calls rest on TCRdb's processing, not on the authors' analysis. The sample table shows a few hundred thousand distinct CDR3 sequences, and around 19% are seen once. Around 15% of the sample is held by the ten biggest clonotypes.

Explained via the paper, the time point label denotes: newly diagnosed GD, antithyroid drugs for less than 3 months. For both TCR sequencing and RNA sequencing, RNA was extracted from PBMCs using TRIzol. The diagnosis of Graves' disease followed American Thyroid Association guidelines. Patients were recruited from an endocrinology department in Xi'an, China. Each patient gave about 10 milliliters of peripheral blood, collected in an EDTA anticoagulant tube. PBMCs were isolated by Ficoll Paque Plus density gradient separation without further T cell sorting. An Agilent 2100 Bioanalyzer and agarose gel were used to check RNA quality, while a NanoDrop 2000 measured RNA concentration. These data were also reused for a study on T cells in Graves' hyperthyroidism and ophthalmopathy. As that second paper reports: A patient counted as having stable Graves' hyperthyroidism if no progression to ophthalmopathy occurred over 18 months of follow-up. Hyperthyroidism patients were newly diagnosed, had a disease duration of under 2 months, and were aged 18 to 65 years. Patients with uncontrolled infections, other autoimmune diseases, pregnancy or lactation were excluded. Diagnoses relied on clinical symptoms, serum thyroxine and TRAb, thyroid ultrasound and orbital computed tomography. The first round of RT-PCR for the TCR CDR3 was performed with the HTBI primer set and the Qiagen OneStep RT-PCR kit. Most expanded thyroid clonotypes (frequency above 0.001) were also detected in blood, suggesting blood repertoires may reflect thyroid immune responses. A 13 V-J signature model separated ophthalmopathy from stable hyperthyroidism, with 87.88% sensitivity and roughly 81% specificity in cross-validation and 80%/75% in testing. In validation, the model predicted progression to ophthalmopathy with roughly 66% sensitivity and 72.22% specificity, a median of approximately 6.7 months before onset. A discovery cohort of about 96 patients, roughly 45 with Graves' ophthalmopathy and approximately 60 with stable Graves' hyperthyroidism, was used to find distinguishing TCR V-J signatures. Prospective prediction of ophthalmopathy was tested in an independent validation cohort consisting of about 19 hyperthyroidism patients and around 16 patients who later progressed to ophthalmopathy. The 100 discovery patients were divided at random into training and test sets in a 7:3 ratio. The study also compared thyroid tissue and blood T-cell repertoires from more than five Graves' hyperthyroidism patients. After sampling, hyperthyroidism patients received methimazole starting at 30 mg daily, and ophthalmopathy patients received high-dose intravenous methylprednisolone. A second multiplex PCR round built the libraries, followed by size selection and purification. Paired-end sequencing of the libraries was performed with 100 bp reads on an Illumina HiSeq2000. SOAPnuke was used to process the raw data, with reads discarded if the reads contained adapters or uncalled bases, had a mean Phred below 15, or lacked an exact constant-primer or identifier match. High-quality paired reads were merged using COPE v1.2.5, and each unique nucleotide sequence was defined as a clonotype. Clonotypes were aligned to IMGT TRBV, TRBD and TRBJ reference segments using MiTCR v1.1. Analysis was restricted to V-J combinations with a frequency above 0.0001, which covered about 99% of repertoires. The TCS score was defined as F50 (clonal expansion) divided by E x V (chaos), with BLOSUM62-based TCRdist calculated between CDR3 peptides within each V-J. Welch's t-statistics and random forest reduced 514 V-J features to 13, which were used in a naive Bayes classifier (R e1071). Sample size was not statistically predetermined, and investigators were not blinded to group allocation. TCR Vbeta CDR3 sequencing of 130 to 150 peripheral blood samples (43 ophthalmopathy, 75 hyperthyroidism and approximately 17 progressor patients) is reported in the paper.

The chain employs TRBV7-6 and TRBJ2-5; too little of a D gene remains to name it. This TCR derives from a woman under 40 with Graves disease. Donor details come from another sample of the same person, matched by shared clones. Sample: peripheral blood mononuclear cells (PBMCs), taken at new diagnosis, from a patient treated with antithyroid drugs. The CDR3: CASSLKVRGYQETQYF. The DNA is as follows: TGTGCCAGCAGCTTAAAAGTGAGAGGCTACCAAGAGACCCAGTACTTC.